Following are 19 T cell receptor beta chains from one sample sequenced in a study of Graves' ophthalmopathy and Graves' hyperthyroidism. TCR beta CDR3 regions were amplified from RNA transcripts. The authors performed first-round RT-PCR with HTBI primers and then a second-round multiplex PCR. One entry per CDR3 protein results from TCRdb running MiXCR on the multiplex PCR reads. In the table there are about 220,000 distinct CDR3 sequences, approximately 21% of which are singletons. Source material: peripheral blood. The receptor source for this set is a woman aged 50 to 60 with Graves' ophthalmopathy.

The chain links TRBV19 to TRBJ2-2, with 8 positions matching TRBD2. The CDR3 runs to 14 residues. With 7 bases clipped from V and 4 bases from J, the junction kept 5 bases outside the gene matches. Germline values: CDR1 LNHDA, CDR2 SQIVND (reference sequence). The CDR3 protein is CASNMAGGTGELFF. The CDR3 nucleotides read TGTGCCAGTAATATGGCGGGAGGCACCGGGGAGCTGTTTTTT.

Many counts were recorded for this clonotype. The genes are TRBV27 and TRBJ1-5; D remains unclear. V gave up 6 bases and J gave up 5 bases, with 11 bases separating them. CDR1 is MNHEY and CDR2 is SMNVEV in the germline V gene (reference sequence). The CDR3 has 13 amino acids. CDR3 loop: CASSLMRDQPQHF. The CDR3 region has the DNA TGTGCCAGCAGCCTCATGCGGGATCAGCCCCAGCATTTT.

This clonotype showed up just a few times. The CDR3 nucleotides read TGCGCCAGCAGCGGAACGAGGGGTCCCGGGGAGCTGTTTTTT. Amino acid sequence: CASSGTRGPGELFF. The chain joins TRBV5-1 to TRBJ2-2; D may correspond to TRBD1 or TRBD2 (5 bases each). Germline V gives CDR1 SGHRS, CDR2 YFSETQ. Deletions cut 4 bases from V and 6 bases from J, with 13 bases between. The CDR3 contains 14 residues.

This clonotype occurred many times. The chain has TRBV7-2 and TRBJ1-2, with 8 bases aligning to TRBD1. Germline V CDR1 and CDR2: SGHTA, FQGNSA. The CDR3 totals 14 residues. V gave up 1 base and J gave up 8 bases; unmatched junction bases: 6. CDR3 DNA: TGTGCCAGCAGCTTAGTGGACAGGGCTCGCGGCTACACCTTC. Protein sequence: CASSLVDRARGYTF.

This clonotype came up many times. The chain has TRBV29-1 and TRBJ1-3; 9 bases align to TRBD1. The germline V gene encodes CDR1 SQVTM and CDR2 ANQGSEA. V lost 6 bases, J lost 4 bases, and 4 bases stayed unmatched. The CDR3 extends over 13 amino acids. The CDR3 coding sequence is TGCAGCGTGACAGGGGGGAACGGAAACACCATATATTTT. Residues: CSVTGGNGNTIYF.

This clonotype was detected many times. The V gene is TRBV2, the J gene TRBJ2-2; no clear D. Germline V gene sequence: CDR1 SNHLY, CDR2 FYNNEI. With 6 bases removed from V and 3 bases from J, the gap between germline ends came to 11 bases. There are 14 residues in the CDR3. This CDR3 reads CASSNLRDTGELFF. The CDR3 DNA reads TGTGCCAGCAGCAACCTAAGGGACACCGGGGAGCTGTTTTTT.

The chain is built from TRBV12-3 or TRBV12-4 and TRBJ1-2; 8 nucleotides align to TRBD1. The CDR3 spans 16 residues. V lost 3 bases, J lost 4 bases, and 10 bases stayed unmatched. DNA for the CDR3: TGTGCCAGCAGTTTTGGGTATGGGGACAGGTCCTATGGCTACACCTTC. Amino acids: CASSFGYGDRSYGYTF.

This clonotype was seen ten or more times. CDR3 DNA: TGTGCCAGCAGCCAAGAGGCTAGCGGGGTCGGGGAGCTGTTTTTT. This codes for CASSQEASGVGELFF. The chain links TRBV4-2 to TRBJ2-2; 9 bases align to TRBD2. J was trimmed by 7 bases and V by 0 bases; bases with no gene match: 3. Germline V lookup: CDR1 LGHNA, CDR2 YNFKEQ. The CDR3 has 15 residues.

The CDR3 region has the DNA TGTGCCAGCAGCCAAGGGACAGGGGGCACGGGGAACTATGGCTACACCTTC. Translating gives CASSQGTGGTGNYGYTF. This rearrangement joins TRBV6-1 to TRBJ1-2, with TRBD1 matching over 12 bases. CDR3 length equals 17 residues. Germline V gives CDR1 MNHNS, CDR2 SASEGT. The ends lost 6 bases at V and 2 bases at J; junction bases unmatched: 10.

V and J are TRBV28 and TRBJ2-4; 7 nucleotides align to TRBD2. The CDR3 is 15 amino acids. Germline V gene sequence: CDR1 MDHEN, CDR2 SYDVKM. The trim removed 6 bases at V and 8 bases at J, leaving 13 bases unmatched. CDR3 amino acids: CASSQSGIQRDIQYF. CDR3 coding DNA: TGTGCCAGCAGCCAAAGCGGGATCCAAAGGGACATTCAGTACTTC.

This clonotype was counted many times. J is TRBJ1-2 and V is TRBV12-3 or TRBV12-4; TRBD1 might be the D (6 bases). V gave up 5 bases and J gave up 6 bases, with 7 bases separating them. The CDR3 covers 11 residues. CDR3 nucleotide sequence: TGTGCCAGCAGTGGGGGCAATGGCTACACCTTC. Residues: CASSGGNGYTF.

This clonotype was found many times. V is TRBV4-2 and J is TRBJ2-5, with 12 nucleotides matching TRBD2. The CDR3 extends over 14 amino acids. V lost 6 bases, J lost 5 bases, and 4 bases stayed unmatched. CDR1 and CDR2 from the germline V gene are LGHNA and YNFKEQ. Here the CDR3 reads CASRRTSGKETQYF. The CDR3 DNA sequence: TGTGCCAGCAGGAGGACTAGCGGGAAGGAGACCCAGTACTTC.

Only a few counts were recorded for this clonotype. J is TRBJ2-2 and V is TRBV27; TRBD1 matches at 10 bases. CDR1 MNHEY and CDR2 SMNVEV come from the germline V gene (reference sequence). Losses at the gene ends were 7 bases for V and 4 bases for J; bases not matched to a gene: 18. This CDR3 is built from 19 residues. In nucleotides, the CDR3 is TGTGCCAGCACTTCGCAGATGAGACCGGGACAGGGGACCACCGGGGAGCTGTTTTTT. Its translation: CASTSQMRPGQGTTGELFF.

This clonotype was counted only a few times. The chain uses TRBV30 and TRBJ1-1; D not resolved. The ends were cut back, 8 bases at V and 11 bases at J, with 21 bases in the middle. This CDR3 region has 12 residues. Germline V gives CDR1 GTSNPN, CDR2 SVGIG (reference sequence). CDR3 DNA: TGTGCCACGGTAGAACCAGGTCCGGCGGCTTTCTTT. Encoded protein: CATVEPGPAAFF. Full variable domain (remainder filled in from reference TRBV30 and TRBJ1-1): SQTIHQWPATLVQPVGSPLSLECTVEGTSNPNLYWYRQAAGRGLQLLFYSVGIGQISSEVPQNLSASRPQDRQFILSSKKLLLSDSGFYLCATVEPGPAAFFGQGTRLTVV.

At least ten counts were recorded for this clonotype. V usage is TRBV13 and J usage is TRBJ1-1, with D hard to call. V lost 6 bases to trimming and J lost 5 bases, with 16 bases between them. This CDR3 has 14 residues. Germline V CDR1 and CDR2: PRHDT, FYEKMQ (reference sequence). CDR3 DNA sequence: TGTGCCAGCAGTTCCGGTAGTGGTCGTACTGAAGCTTTCTTT. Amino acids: CASSSGSGRTEAFF.

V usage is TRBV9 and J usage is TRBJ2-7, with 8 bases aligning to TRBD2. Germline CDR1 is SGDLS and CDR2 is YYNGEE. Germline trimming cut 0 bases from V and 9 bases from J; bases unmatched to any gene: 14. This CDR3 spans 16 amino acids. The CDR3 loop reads CASSVGIAGTWSGQYF. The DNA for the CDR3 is TGTGCCAGCAGCGTAGGGATAGCGGGGACCTGGAGCGGGCAGTACTTC.

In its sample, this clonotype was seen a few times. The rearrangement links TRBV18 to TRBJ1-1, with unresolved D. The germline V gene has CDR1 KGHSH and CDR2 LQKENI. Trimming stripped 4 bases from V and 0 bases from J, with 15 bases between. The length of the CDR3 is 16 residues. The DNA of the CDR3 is TGTGCCAGCTCACGAAAGACCGGCCCTGTGAACACTGAAGCTTTCTTT. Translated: CASSRKTGPVNTEAFF. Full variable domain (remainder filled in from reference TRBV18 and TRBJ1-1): NAGVMQNPRHLVRRRGQEARLRCSPMKGHSHVYWYRQLPEEGLKFMVYLQKENIIDESGMPKERFSAEFPKEGPSILRIQQVVRGDSAAYFCASSRKTGPVNTEAFFGQGTRLTVV.

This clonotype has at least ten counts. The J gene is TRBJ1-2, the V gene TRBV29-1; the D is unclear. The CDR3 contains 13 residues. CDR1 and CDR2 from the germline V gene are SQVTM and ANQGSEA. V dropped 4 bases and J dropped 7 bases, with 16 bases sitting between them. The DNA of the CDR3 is TGCAGCGTTGTCCCACTTGGCGGGTTTGGCTACACCTTC. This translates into CSVVPLGGFGYTF.

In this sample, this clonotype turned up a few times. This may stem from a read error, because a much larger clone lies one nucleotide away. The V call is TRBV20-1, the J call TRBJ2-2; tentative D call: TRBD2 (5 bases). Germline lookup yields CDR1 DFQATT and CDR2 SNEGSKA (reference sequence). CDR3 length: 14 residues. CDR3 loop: CSTRVPGITGELFF. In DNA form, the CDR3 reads TGCAGTACTAGAGTCCCGGGGATCACCGGGGAGCTGTTTTTT.